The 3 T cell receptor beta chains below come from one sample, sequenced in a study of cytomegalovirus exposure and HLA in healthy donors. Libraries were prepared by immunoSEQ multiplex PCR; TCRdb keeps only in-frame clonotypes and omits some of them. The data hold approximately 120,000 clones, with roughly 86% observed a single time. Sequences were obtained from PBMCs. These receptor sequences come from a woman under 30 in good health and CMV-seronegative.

This CDR3 is CASSPLDLEGAFF. CDR3 in DNA: TGCGCCAGCAGCCCCCTCGACCTAGAGGGAGCTTTCTTT. The chain employs TRBV5-1 and TRBJ1-1; D gene uncertain. This CDR3 is 13 amino acids long. Trimming cost V 4 bases and J 10 bases, with 17 bases left between them. In germline, CDR1 is SGHRS, CDR2 YFSETQ.

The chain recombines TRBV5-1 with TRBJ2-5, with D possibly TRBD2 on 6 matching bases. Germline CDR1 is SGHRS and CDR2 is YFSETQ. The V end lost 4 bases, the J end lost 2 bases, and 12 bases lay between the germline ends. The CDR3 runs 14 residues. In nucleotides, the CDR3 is TGCGCCAGCAGCCTACTGACTAGTCAAGAGACCCAGTACTTC. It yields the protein CASSLLTSQETQYF. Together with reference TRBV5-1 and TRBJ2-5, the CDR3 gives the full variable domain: KAGVTQTPRYLIKTRGQQVTLSCSPISGHRSVSWYQQTPGQGLQFLFEYFSETQRNKGNFPGRFSGRQFSNSRSEMNVSTLELGDSALYLCASSLLTSQETQYFGPGTRLLVL.

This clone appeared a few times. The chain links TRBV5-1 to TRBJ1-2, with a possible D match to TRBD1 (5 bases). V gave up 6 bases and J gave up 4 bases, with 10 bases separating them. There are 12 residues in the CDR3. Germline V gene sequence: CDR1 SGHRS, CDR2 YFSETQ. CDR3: CASKEGSYGYTF. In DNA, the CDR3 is TGCGCCAGCAAGGAGGGGTCCTATGGCTACACCTTC.